Sequencing of this TCR beta chain was carried out in a study of regulatory T cells in long-lasting Graves disease. The V gene's germline CDR1 is MDHEN and CDR2 SYDVKM. The CDR3 is made up of 13 amino acids. With regard to this clonotype: A read error likely explains this, since a far larger clone differs by one base.

Time point indicated: persistent/refractory GD, antithyroid drugs over 5 years with positive TRAb. RNA extracted from PBMCs served as the sequencing template. Libraries of TCR beta came from iRepertoire HTBI primers plus Arm-PCR of CDR3 regions. MiXCR, run by TCRdb on the multiplex PCR reads, gives a single entry per CDR3 protein. The sample includes 350,000 to 500,000 distinct CDR3 sequences, roughly 23% of them seen just once. Sequencing used peripheral blood mononuclear cells (PBMCs), obtained when the disease was refractory, from a patient treated with antithyroid drugs. The receptor was isolated from a female donor with Graves disease. J is TRBJ2-5 and V is TRBV28; D is perhaps TRBD2 (5 bases). In nucleotides, the CDR3 is TGTCCCAGCAGTGTATGGCGGCTCTGGGAGCAGTACTTC. Protein: CPSSVWRLWEQYF.